These T cell receptor beta chains were read from a single sample in a study of OX40 agonist ivuxolimab in advanced cancers. Generated by immunoSEQ multiplex PCR, the TCRdb table keeps only in-frame clones and is missing some. The repertoire holds around 35,000 clones, 88% seen once, with about 4.2% in the top ten. Material: CD4+ or CD8+ T cells sorted from blood, obtained in a trial of the OX40 agonist ivuxolimab. These receptor sequences come from an adult with an advanced solid tumor such as melanoma, head and neck, liver or kidney cancer. CDR3s include the opening cysteine and the closing phenylalanine or tryptophan. The order of the fields is D gene, clone size, V gene, J gene, CDR3 protein, CDR3 DNA. The D gene is left open where the match is weak. Only some rows state a clone size, as once, few, many or a class for expanded clones.

d_call: -; clone_size: once; v_call: TRBV6-5; j_call: TRBJ2-5; cdr3_aa: CASSNPEFARETQYF; cdr3_nt: TGTGCCAGCAGCAACCCAGAGTTTGCAAGGGAGACCCAGTACTTC
d_call: -; clone_size: -; v_call: TRBV7-8; j_call: TRBJ1-5; cdr3_aa: CASTPGGRANQPQHF; cdr3_nt: TGTGCCAGCACCCCCGGGGGACGTGCAAATCAGCCCCAGCATTTT
d_call: -; clone_size: -; v_call: TRBV7-2; j_call: TRBJ2-5; cdr3_aa: CASSLAGSQETQYF; cdr3_nt: TGTGCCAGCAGCTTGGCGGGAAGCCAAGAGACCCAGTACTTC
d_call: -; clone_size: few; v_call: TRBV18; j_call: TRBJ2-1; cdr3_aa: CASSPTQTYNEQFF; cdr3_nt: TGTGCCAGCTCACCCACCCAAACCTACAATGAGCAGTTCTTC
d_call: -; clone_size: -; v_call: TRBV5-1; j_call: TRBJ1-2; cdr3_aa: CASSLDVVRNGYTF; cdr3_nt: TGCGCCAGCAGCTTGGATGTCGTCAGAAATGGCTACACCTTC
d_call: -; clone_size: -; v_call: TRBV18; j_call: TRBJ1-4; cdr3_aa: CASSPQSTPGEKLFF; cdr3_nt: TGTGCCAGCTCACCACAGAGCACCCCAGGTGAAAAACTGTTTTTT
d_call: -; clone_size: -; v_call: TRBV5-4; j_call: TRBJ2-3; cdr3_aa: CASSLARKNTDTQYF; cdr3_nt: TGTGCCAGCAGCTTGGCCCGGAAAAACACAGATACGCAGTATTTT
d_call: TRBD1; clone_size: -; v_call: TRBV9; j_call: TRBJ2-7; cdr3_aa: CASSPQGAYEQYF; cdr3_nt: TGTGCCAGCAGCCCTCAGGGGGCCTACGAGCAGTACTTC
d_call: TRBD1; clone_size: -; v_call: TRBV4-1; j_call: TRBJ1-2; cdr3_aa: CASSQVNRGHGYTF; cdr3_nt: TGCGCCAGCAGCCAAGTCAACAGGGGTCATGGCTACACCTTC
d_call: -; clone_size: -; v_call: TRBV29-1; j_call: TRBJ2-4; cdr3_aa: CSVEGFGDIQYF; cdr3_nt: TGCAGCGTTGAAGGTTTTGGGGACATTCAGTACTTC
d_call: -; clone_size: -; v_call: TRBV19; j_call: TRBJ1-5; cdr3_aa: CASTEISNQPQHF; cdr3_nt: TGTGCCAGTACCGAGATTAGCAATCAGCCCCAGCATTTT
d_call: TRBD1; clone_size: -; v_call: TRBV28; j_call: TRBJ1-1; cdr3_aa: CASVGYQGGLRTEAFF; cdr3_nt: TGTGCCAGCGTGGGATATCAGGGGGGCTTAAGAACTGAAGCTTTCTTT
d_call: TRBD1; clone_size: -; v_call: TRBV30; j_call: TRBJ2-7; cdr3_aa: CAWERDRGLGEQYF; cdr3_nt: TGTGCCTGGGAGAGGGACAGGGGTTTGGGGGAGCAGTACTTC
d_call: TRBD2; clone_size: -; v_call: TRBV5-1; j_call: TRBJ2-1; cdr3_aa: CASSSGGLYNEQFF; cdr3_nt: TGCGCCAGCAGCTCGGGGGGGCTCTACAATGAGCAGTTCTTC
d_call: -; clone_size: few; v_call: TRBV5-6; j_call: TRBJ1-6; cdr3_aa: CASSQRVVGNSPLHF; cdr3_nt: TGTGCCAGCAGCCAAAGAGTGGTGGGTAATTCACCCCTCCACTTT
d_call: -; clone_size: once; v_call: TRBV7-9; j_call: TRBJ1-2; cdr3_aa: CASSLDSYGYTF; cdr3_nt: TGTGCCAGCAGCTTAGACAGCTATGGCTACACCTTC